This T cell receptor (beta chain) was observed in a study of tumor-infiltrating lymphocytes in oesophageal squamous cell carcinoma. TCRdb analysed the PCR reads with MiXCR anew, one entry per CDR3 protein. The sample lists about 12,000 distinct CDR3 sequences; around 50% were seen once. In germline, CDR1 is ENHRY, CDR2 SYGVKD. The CDR3 is made up of 14 amino acids. V lost 0 bases, J lost 8 bases, and 13 bases lay in between. The receptor comes from a female donor with esophageal squamous cell carcinoma. Sequencing was carried out using esophageal tumor tissue. The gene calls are TRBV10-3 and TRBJ1-2; a possible D gene is TRBD1 (6 bases). The CDR3 reads CAISESRGIGGYTF. The CDR3, as DNA: TGTGCCATCAGTGAGTCGAGGGGGATCGGCGGCTACACCTTC.